Listed here is a single T cell receptor beta chain. No antigen is known for it. No quality values exist for individual bases; no much larger clone is one base distant. The tumors sampled were post-treatment primary, local recurrence and metastasis specimens taken from patients with a poor prognosis. Metastasis specimens were frozen resected lung metastases of osteosarcoma. The data belong to a study of the immune and genomic landscape of osteosarcoma (dated by TCRdb to about 2020). Regarding the research as a whole: The overall cohort included 45 to 50 pediatric and adult patients with high-grade osteosarcoma, and the median age at diagnosis was 25 to 35 years (range about 5-90). The cohort was enriched for poor-risk disease, with about 73% showing unfavorable pathologic response to standard therapy and approximately 67% deceased. A few patients contributed a couple of samples from the same tumor site. To characterize the osteosarcoma immunogenomic landscape, the TCR sequencing results were combined with transcriptome, protein array and immunostaining data. An explanation for the limited clinical activity of immune checkpoint inhibitors in osteosarcoma was sought in the study. Patients in the overall cohort were around 60% male, and 75% to 80% presented with localized disease at diagnosis. Osteosarcoma specimens were profiled with whole genome, RNA and T-cell receptor sequencing plus immunohistochemistry and reverse phase protein arrays so that immunogenic potential could be defined.

Study-wide findings and limitations: Matched blood was collected from only a couple of patients, alongside the frozen tumor specimens. Because osteosarcoma is rare and all possible samples were collected, sample size was not determined by any statistical method. Clonality benchmarks were derived from external normal skin and healthy peripheral blood data rather than from matched normal tissue. Productive TCR clonality was found to be low overall, with an average of 0.09 and a maximum of 0.3, which suggested limited T-cell clonal expansion. TCR productive clonality was higher in the immune-hot C3 cluster than the cold C1 cluster but still low overall. About five cases had a single hyperexpanded clone dominating the repertoire, and all had fewer than 100 T-cell clonotypes.

According to the germline V gene (reference sequence), CDR1 reads MNHNY and CDR2 reads SVGAGI. The CDR3 sequence holds 16 residues, the cysteine and phenylalanine included. The only DNA kept is the CDR3, 48 bases in frame from the first base. Here V drops 5 bases and J drops 1 base, and the junction holds 9 bases not matched to any gene. TCR beta chain CDR3 regions were immunosequenced with the ImmunoSEQ Assay (Adaptive Biotechnologies). Concerning the study's data processing: TCRB rearrangements, read counts, read proportions and gene usage were exported through the ImmunoSEQ Analyzer platform. T-cell clonality was computed as 1 minus Pielou's evenness on productive rearrangements. In the clonal space homeostasis analysis, clonotypes were binned as rare, small, medium, large or hyperexpanded (0.01 to 1 of the repertoire). TCR productive clonality was compared across immune clusters C1, C2 and C3 using the Wilcoxon rank sum test. TCRdb stores this immuneACCESS table with in-frame sequences only. Part of the clones is absent; in the studies checked, under half of the shortfall reflects unresolved V genes, and no reason is known for the rest. V, J and clone size are taken as reported in that table, and D and trimming were inferred from the DNA itself. Counted in this sample were 2,500 to 3,500 clones; roughly three quarters of them appeared once. 8.5% to 10% of the sample goes to the ten largest clones.

The sequence is built from TRBV6-6 and TRBJ1-1; 8 nucleotides in the junction match TRBD1. The receptor was isolated from a woman aged 18-29 years with osteosarcoma. The age is the age at diagnosis. The specimen was metastatic tumor tissue from the lung. Sample cell subset or site, as interpreted from the label and publication: lung metastasis of osteosarcoma. The CDR3 corresponds to CASSIVVGTGNTEAFF. The sequence in DNA is TGTGCCAGCAGTATTGTCGTCGGGACAGGGAACACTGAAGCTTTCTTT.